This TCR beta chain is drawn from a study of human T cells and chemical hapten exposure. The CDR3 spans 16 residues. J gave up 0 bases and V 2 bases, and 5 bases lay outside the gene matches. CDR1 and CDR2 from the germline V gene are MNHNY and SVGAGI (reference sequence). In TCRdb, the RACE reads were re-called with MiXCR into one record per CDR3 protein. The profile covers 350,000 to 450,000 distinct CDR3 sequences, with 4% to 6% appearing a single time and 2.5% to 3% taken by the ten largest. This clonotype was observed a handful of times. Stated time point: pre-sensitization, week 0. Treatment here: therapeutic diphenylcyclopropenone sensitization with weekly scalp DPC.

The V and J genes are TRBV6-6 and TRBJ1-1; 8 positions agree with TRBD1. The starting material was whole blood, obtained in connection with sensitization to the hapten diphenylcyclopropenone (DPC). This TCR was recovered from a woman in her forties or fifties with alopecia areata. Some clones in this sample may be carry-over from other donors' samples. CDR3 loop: CASSYEDRVMNTEAFF. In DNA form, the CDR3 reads TGTGCCAGCAGTTACGAGGACAGGGTTATGAACACTGAAGCTTTCTTT.